This entry lists 25 T cell receptor beta chains sequenced from one sample in a study of shared clonotypes between healthy human individuals. The table came from immunoSEQ multiplex PCR; TCRdb's copy has only in-frame clones and leaves some out. Of roughly 1,000,000 clones detected, 78% appear once; the ten largest clones hold approximately 0.5%. The material sequenced was memory CD4+ T cells from PBMCs. Subset reported: CD45RA-negative fraction. Source of these receptors: a man between 18 and 29 years old in good health. Some clones in this sample may be carry-over from other donors' samples.

V and J are TRBV29-1 and TRBJ1-2, with 10 bases lining up with TRBD1. The CDR3 runs 13 residues. Trimming removed 5 bases from V and 4 bases from J; junction bases left unmatched: 4. Per germline, CDR1 SQVTM and CDR2 ANQGSEA. CDR3 sequence (DNA): TGCAGCGTTTGGGACAGGGGTACCTATGGCTACACCTTC. Translated, it gives CSVWDRGTYGYTF.

This chain uses TRBV11-2 with TRBJ2-7; no reliable D call. Germline assignment: CDR1 SGHAT and CDR2 FQNNGV. Trimming took off 0 bases at V and 9 bases at J, with 12 bases between the two ends. The CDR3 covers 13 residues. The CDR3 here is CASSLEGPSAQYF. CDR3 bases: TGTGCCAGCAGCTTAGAGGGTCCTTCGGCGCAGTACTTC. Full variable domain (missing parts from reference TRBV11-2 and TRBJ2-7): EAGVAQSPRYKIIEKRQSVAFWCNPISGHATLYWYQQILGQGPKLLIQFQNNGVVDDSQLPKDRFSAERLKGVDSTLKIQPAKLEDSAVYLCASSLEGPSAQYFGPGTRLTVT.

As for this clone: A much larger clone lies one base from this, so it may be a read error. Other nucleotide sequences in the sample specify the same CDR3. The chain carries TRBV6-6 and TRBJ2-5; D is uncertain. Trimming removed 0 bases at V and 5 bases at J, with 4 bases between. The CDR3 totals 12 residues. Germline V CDR1 and CDR2: MNHNY, SVGAGI (reference sequence). The CDR3 DNA sequence: TGTGCCAGCAGTTACTCGAAGGAGACCCAGTACTTC. Residues: CASSYSKETQYF.

The chain joins TRBV25-1 to TRBJ2-1, with a weak D call TRBD1 (6 bases). Trimming took off 1 base at V and 11 bases at J, with 18 bases between the two ends. CDR1 and CDR2 from the germline V gene are MGHDK and SYGVNS. The CDR3 contains 15 residues. CDR3 sequence (DNA): TGTGCCAGCAGTGAATTAGGGACACTCCAAGGGAAGCAGTTCTTC. It yields the protein CASSELGTLQGKQFF. Together with reference TRBV25-1 and TRBJ2-1, the CDR3 gives the full variable domain: EADIYQTPRYLVIGTGKKITLECSQTMGHDKMYWYQQDPGMELHLIHYSYGVNSTEKGDLSSESTVSRIRTEHFPLTLESARPSHTSQYLCASSELGTLQGKQFFGPGTRLTVL.

This chain joins TRBV6-5 and TRBJ1-2; D gene uncertain. In germline, CDR1 is MNHEY, CDR2 SVGAGI. V dropped 1 base and J dropped 0 bases, with 9 bases sitting between them. This CDR3 spans 15 amino acids. The CDR3 coding sequence is TGTGCCAGCAGTTACTGGGCCGACTCTAACTATGGCTACACCTTC. Translating gives CASSYWADSNYGYTF.

The chain is built from TRBV14 and TRBJ1-1, with a tentative D call TRBD1 (5 bases). CDR1 and CDR2 from the germline V gene are SGHDN and FVKESK. V was pared by 3 bases and J by 4 bases, with 12 bases between. This CDR3 is 14 amino acids long. As DNA, the CDR3 is TGTGCCAGCAGCCAGGGGCCAGTTGCCACTGAAGCTTTCTTT. It is translated as CASSQGPVATEAFF.

This rearrangement joins TRBV5-1 to TRBJ2-3; 8 nucleotides align to TRBD1. Losses at the gene ends were 1 base for V and 2 bases for J; bases not matched to a gene: 18. This CDR3 is 20 amino acids long. Per germline, CDR1 SGHRS and CDR2 YFSETQ. CDR3 in amino acids: CASSLKGTGTLSSSTDTQYF. The CDR3 DNA reads as TGCGCCAGCAGCTTGAAGGGGACAGGTACCCTCTCGAGCTCCACAGATACGCAGTATTTT.

This chain connects TRBV7-3 to TRBJ2-1, with TRBD1 matching over 7 bases. The CDR3 totals 14 residues. The junction had 14 bases not matched to a gene; V was cut back by 5 bases and J by 13 bases. Germline V lookup: CDR1 SGHTA, CDR2 FQGTGA. Here the CDR3 DNA reads TGTGCCAGCAGCCACCAGGGACAGCCTTCGGGCCAGTTCTTC. Protein: CASSHQGQPSGQFF.

The rearrangement joins TRBV10-3 to TRBJ2-7; 7 nucleotides align to TRBD2. Germline V gene lookup returns CDR1 ENHRY and CDR2 SYGVKD. The CDR3 loop spans 15 amino acids. The trim removed 10 bases at V and 2 bases at J, leaving 14 bases unmatched. The CDR3 sequence is CATPVRGDYTYEQYF. CDR3 DNA: TGTGCCACTCCGGTGAGAGGGGACTACACCTACGAGCAGTACTTC.

The J gene is TRBJ1-2, the V gene TRBV2; TRBD1 matches 8 bases. CDR3 size: 16 residues. Germline V gives CDR1 SNHLY, CDR2 FYNNEI. The trim removed 2 bases at V and 3 bases at J, leaving 8 bases unmatched. The CDR3 DNA reads TGTGCCAGCAGTGAATGGCAGGGGGCTTTCGACTATGGCTACACCTTC. It encodes CASSEWQGAFDYGYTF.

Here the CDR3 reads CASSFRLGRDTQYF. The CDR3 nucleotides are TGTGCCAGCAGCTTTAGACTAGGCCGAGATACGCAGTATTTT. The gene calls are TRBV7-8 and TRBJ2-3, with D possibly TRBD2 on 6 matching bases. Germline V gene data show CDR1 as SGHVS and CDR2 as FQNEAQ. V lost 3 bases and J lost 5, with 12 bases in between. The CDR3 has 14 residues. Full variable domain (remainder filled in from reference TRBV7-8 and TRBJ2-3): GAGVSQSPRYKVAKRGQDVALRCDPISGHVSLFWYQQALGQGPEFLTYFQNEAQLDKSGLPSDRFFAERPEGSVSTLKIQRTQQEDSAVYLCASSFRLGRDTQYFGPGTRLTVL.

This rearrangement joins TRBV6-1 to TRBJ2-7, with 16 bases lining up with TRBD2. J gave up 2 bases and V 0 bases, and 4 bases lay outside the gene matches. CDR1 and CDR2 (germline): MNHNS, SASEGT. The CDR3 is 18 amino acids. The CDR3 sequence is CASSEAAGTSGRAYEQYF. The CDR3 nucleotides are TGTGCCAGCAGTGAAGCTGCCGGGACTAGCGGGAGGGCCTACGAGCAGTACTTC.

The chain couples TRBV11-2 to TRBJ2-3; 7 nucleotides line up with TRBD2. Per the germline V gene, CDR1 is SGHAT and CDR2 is FQNNGV. Trimming removed 1 base from V and 3 bases from J; junction bases left unmatched: 7. There are 16 residues in the CDR3. The CDR3 loop is CASSLAGGSVTDTQYF. The CDR3 coding sequence is TGTGCCAGCAGCTTAGCGGGGGGAAGCGTAACAGATACGCAGTATTTT.

V and J are TRBV27 and TRBJ1-5, with D uncertain. Germline V gives CDR1 MNHEY, CDR2 SMNVEV (reference sequence). Trimming cost V 2 bases and J 3 bases, with 14 bases left between them. The CDR3 extends over 16 amino acids. As DNA, the CDR3 is TGTGCCAGCAGTTTACCCGGGTTGGTGTTCAATCAGCCCCAGCATTTT. Translating it yields CASSLPGLVFNQPQHF.

This chain joins TRBV7-2 and TRBJ2-1; 7 nucleotides align to TRBD2. Per the germline V gene, CDR1 is SGHTA and CDR2 is FQGNSA. Trimming removed 5 bases from V and 2 bases from J; junction bases left unmatched: 9. The CDR3 loop spans 16 amino acids. The CDR3 region has the DNA TGTGCCAGCAGCCATCGGCCGAGCGGGGCCTACAATGAGCAGTTCTTC. Its protein is CASSHRPSGAYNEQFF. The full variable domain, completed using reference TRBV7-2 and TRBJ2-1, is GAGVSQSPSNKVTEKGKDVELRCDPISGHTALYWYRQSLGQGLEFLIYFQGNSAPDKSGLPSDRFSAERTGGSVSTLTIQRTQQEDSAVYLCASSHRPSGAYNEQFFGPGTRLTVL.

The chain carries TRBV11-2 and TRBJ2-6; D unresolved. The CDR3 loop spans 15 amino acids. Germline V CDR1 and CDR2: SGHAT, FQNNGV. V lost 6 bases to trimming and J lost 1 base, with 10 bases between them. The CDR3 coding sequence is TGTGCCAGCAGTACTAAGGGTTCTGGGGCCAACGTCCTGACTTTC. Its translation is CASSTKGSGANVLTF. Full variable domain (remainder filled in from reference TRBV11-2 and TRBJ2-6): EAGVAQSPRYKIIEKRQSVAFWCNPISGHATLYWYQQILGQGPKLLIQFQNNGVVDDSQLPKDRFSAERLKGVDSTLKIQPAKLEDSAVYLCASSTKGSGANVLTFGAGSRLTVL.

The chain employs TRBV18 and TRBJ2-5; no clear D. Germline CDR1 KGHSH, CDR2 LQKENI. The ends were cut back, 1 base at V and 0 bases at J, with 6 bases in the middle. The CDR3 runs to 14 residues. The DNA for the CDR3 is TGTGCCAGCTCACCACGGCAGAACCAAGAGACCCAGTACTTC. It yields the protein CASSPRQNQETQYF.

This clone was picked up one time. CDR3 coding DNA: TGTGCCAGCAGCTTAGGCAGGGTACCCTACGAGCAGTACTTC. It is translated as CASSLGRVPYEQYF. This chain links TRBV7-9 with TRBJ2-7; tentative D call: TRBD1 (5 bases). The germline V gene has CDR1 SEHNR and CDR2 FQNEAQ (reference sequence). This CDR3 is built from 14 residues. Trimming took off 1 base at V and 2 bases at J, with 9 bases between the two ends.

The CDR3 region has the DNA TGCGCCAGCAGCTCGGGACAGAGGACTGAAGCTTTCTTT. Protein: CASSSGQRTEAFF. This sequence joins TRBV5-1 and TRBJ1-1; the match to TRBD1 covers 7 bases. The CDR3 is 13 amino acids. Germline assignment: CDR1 SGHRS and CDR2 YFSETQ. V lost 3 bases, J lost 5 bases, and 4 bases stayed unmatched.

V is TRBV5-4 and J is TRBJ2-2, with 13 bases that match TRBD2. V trimming: 1 base; J trimming: 7 bases; junction bases outside the gene matches: 13. Germline CDR1 reads SGHNT; CDR2 reads YYREEE (reference sequence). CDR3 length: 19 residues. CDR3: CASSLYGTSGTTEGGELFF. The CDR3 nucleotides are TGTGCCAGCAGCTTGTATGGGACTAGCGGGACAACGGAGGGCGGGGAGCTGTTTTTT.

This sequence joins TRBV18 and TRBJ1-2; D not certain. V was pared by 6 bases and J by 8 bases, with 16 bases between. Germline assignment: CDR1 KGHSH and CDR2 LQKENI. The CDR3 is 13 residues long. The DNA for the CDR3 is TGTGCCAGCTCGCTCCTTCGCGGTGAGGGCTACACCTTC. Its translation is CASSLLRGEGYTF.

The chain combines TRBV2 with TRBJ2-1; possibly TRBD2 for D (9 bases). Germline V gene sequence: CDR1 SNHLY, CDR2 FYNNEI. V lost 7 bases to trimming and J lost 4 bases, with 20 bases between them. CDR3 length: 16 amino acids. The CDR3 region has the DNA TGTGCCAGCACAGGGGGCGCGGGAGGGCCTTACAATGAGCAGTTCTTC. This encodes CASTGGAGGPYNEQFF.

V and J are TRBV6-6 and TRBJ2-1; a weak D match, TRBD1 (6 bases). V was pared by 2 bases and J by 9 bases, with 14 bases between. Germline CDR1 reads MNHNY; CDR2 reads SVGAGI (reference sequence). The CDR3 has 14 residues. As DNA, the CDR3 is TGTGCCAGCAGTTACGGTACAGGGCTAGGTGAGCAGTTCTTC. Residues: CASSYGTGLGEQFF.

The sample holds a few counts of this clone. This chain joins TRBV27 and TRBJ1-3; TRBD1 might be the D (5 bases). Trimming shortened V by 8 bases and J by 4 bases, and 18 bases separated the two germline ends. Germline lookup yields CDR1 MNHEY and CDR2 SMNVEV (reference sequence). CDR3 length: 15 amino acids. In nucleotides, the CDR3 is TGTGCCAGCTCACTGACCAGGGAATCCGGAAACACCATATATTTT. Protein: CASSLTRESGNTIYF.

This clone was found a few times. The J gene is TRBJ2-7, the V gene TRBV5-5; 7 positions match TRBD2. J was trimmed by 4 bases and V by 4 bases; bases with no gene match: 5. The CDR3 consists of 13 residues. Germline V gene sequence: CDR1 SGHKS, CDR2 YYEKEE (reference sequence). CDR3 in amino acids: CASSPPSGYEQYF. The DNA of the CDR3 is TGTGCCAGCAGCCCCCCTAGCGGATACGAGCAGTACTTC.